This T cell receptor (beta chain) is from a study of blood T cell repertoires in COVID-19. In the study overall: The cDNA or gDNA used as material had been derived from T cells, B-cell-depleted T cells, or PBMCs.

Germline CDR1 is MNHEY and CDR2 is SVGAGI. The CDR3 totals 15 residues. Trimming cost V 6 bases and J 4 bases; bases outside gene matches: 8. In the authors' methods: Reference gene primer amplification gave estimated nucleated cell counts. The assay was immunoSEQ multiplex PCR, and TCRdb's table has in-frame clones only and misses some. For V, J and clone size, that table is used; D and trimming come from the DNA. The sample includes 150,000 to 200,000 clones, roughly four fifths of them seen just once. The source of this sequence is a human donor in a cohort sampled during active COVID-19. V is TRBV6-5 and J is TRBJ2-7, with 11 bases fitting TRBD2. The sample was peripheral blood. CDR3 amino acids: CASRATSGSQYEQYF. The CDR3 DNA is TGTGCCAGCAGGGCTACTAGCGGGAGTCAGTACGAGCAGTACTTC.